One and the same sample provided the 30 T cell receptor beta chains below, sequenced in a study of blood T cell repertoires in COVID-19. Here immunoSEQ multiplex PCR was the method, and the copy in TCRdb shows in-frame clones only, minus some. The table lists around 43,000 clones, around 90% of them singletons. Material: peripheral blood. These receptor sequences come from a man between 45 and 60 years old with active COVID-19.

V and J are TRBV28 and TRBJ2-1; D may be TRBD2 (6 bases). CDR3 length: 14 amino acids. The germline CDR1 and CDR2 sequences are MDHEN and SYDVKM. The V end was cut by 6 bases, the J end by 6 bases, with 15 bases between. In nucleotides, the CDR3 is TGTGCCAGCAGAGAGGGGACTGTGCTCAATGAGCAGTTCTTC. Amino acid sequence: CASREGTVLNEQFF.

This clone was counted once. The chain uses TRBV29-1 and TRBJ1-1, with D uncertain. Germline V CDR1 and CDR2: SQVTM, ANQGSEA. CDR3 length: 11 residues. The V end lost 0 bases, the J end lost 7 bases, and 6 bases lay between the germline ends. The DNA for the CDR3 is TGCAGCGTTGAAGAACAAGTTGAAGCTTTCTTT. This sequence encodes CSVEEQVEAFF.

The rearrangement links TRBV27 to TRBJ1-5; 8 bases align to TRBD1. CDR1 is MNHEY and CDR2 is SMNVEV in the germline V gene (reference sequence). This CDR3 is 16 amino acids long. Trimming cost V 3 bases and J 4 bases; bases outside gene matches: 8. CDR3 amino acids: CASSFYGQGLNQPQHF. The DNA for the CDR3 is TGTGCCAGCAGTTTTTACGGACAGGGCTTAAATCAGCCCCAGCATTTT.

The chain uses TRBV6-5 and TRBJ2-3; 8 bases are shared with TRBD1. J gave up 1 base and V 0 bases, and 3 bases lay outside the gene matches. The V gene's germline CDR1 is MNHEY and CDR2 SVGAGI. The CDR3 length is 16 residues. In nucleotides, the CDR3 is TGTGCCAGCAGTTACTCGCCGGGACAGGGCACAGATACGCAGTATTTT. Translating gives CASSYSPGQGTDTQYF.

This CDR3 reads CASSSPAGTGYSEQYF. CDR3 nucleotides: TGTGCCAGCAGCTCCCCCGCTGGGACAGGGTACTCCGAGCAGTACTTC. This rearrangement joins TRBV2 to TRBJ2-7, with TRBD1 matching over 9 bases. Germline V gives CDR1 SNHLY, CDR2 FYNNEI. This CDR3 is built from 16 residues. The V segment lost 6 bases and the J segment 6 bases; nucleotides outside the gene matches: 15.

CDR3 loop: CASSLFFGIDTQYF. The CDR3 DNA sequence: TGTGCCAGCAGCTTGTTTTTCGGTATAGATACGCAGTATTTT. The chain employs TRBV5-5 and TRBJ2-3; D not resolved. Germline V gene sequence: CDR1 SGHKS, CDR2 YYEKEE (reference sequence). This CDR3 comprises 14 residues. V was clipped by 1 base and J by 5 bases, with 11 bases between them.

The chain is built from TRBV20-1 and TRBJ2-1; D gene unclear. The CDR3 is 10 residues long. Per the germline V gene, CDR1 is DFQATT and CDR2 is SNEGSKA (reference sequence). The germline V and J ends were trimmed by 6 bases and 4 bases, with 4 bases remaining between them. The CDR3 DNA sequence: TGCAGTGCCCCTTACAATGAGCAGTTCTTC. Translating gives CSAPYNEQFF.

The table lists this clone with a count of one. The rearrangement links TRBV7-9 to TRBJ2-6, with D perhaps TRBD2 (5 bases). CDR1 is SEHNR, CDR2 FQNEAQ, per germline (reference sequence). The CDR3 is 16 residues long. The ends were cut back, 5 bases at V and 2 bases at J, with 13 bases in the middle. CDR3 in DNA: TGTGCCAGCAGCCTACCTACCGGGGCTGGGGCCAACGTCCTGACTTTC. It is translated as CASSLPTGAGANVLTF.

This clone was picked up one time. The chain is built from TRBV7-3 and TRBJ1-1; no definite D call. Per the germline V gene, CDR1 is SGHTA and CDR2 is FQGTGA. The CDR3 has 13 amino acids. The ends were cut back, 2 bases at V and 3 bases at J, with 7 bases in the middle. CDR3 residues: CASSLGSYTEAFF. The CDR3 nucleotides are TGTGCCAGCAGCTTAGGCAGTTACACTGAAGCTTTCTTT.

The genes are TRBV7-9 and TRBJ1-4; D might be TRBD1 (6 bases). V was clipped by 5 bases and J by 5 bases, with 18 bases between them. Germline V gene sequence: CDR1 SEHNR, CDR2 FQNEAQ (reference sequence). The CDR3 runs 16 residues. CDR3: CASSPPVGGPNEKLFF. The CDR3 nucleotides read TGTGCCAGCAGCCCCCCGGTTGGGGGCCCAAATGAAAAACTGTTTTTT.

This chain uses TRBV27 with TRBJ2-3; the D gene is possibly TRBD2 (5 bases). CDR1 and CDR2 (germline): MNHEY, SMNVEV (reference sequence). Trimming stripped 3 bases from V and 3 bases from J, with 10 bases between. The CDR3 has 14 amino acids. The CDR3 bases are TGTGCCAGCAGTTTCGGGGATGGGACAGATACGCAGTATTTT. This codes for CASSFGDGTDTQYF.

This clone is medium-sized by share. The rearrangement joins TRBV27 to TRBJ2-7; D gene unclear. V dropped 6 bases and J dropped 3 bases, with 15 bases sitting between them. CDR1 and CDR2 (germline): MNHEY, SMNVEV (reference sequence). The length of the CDR3 is 14 residues. The CDR3 nucleotides are TGTGCCAGCAGCCTCCGAGCACCTAACTACGAGCAGTACTTC. Translation gives CASSLRAPNYEQYF.

The rearrangement links TRBV19 to TRBJ2-1, with D possibly TRBD2 on 5 matching bases. CDR3 length: 16 residues. V was trimmed by 5 bases and J by 7 bases, leaving 21 bases between them. Per germline, CDR1 LNHDA and CDR2 SQIVND (reference sequence). The CDR3 DNA follows: TGTGCCAGTAGTTTACAACTAGTACGGGCTCGGAATGAGCAGTTCTTC. Its translation is CASSLQLVRARNEQFF. Looking up the rest from reference TRBV19 and TRBJ2-1 gives the full variable domain: DGGITQSPKYLFRKEGQNVTLSCEQNLNHDAMYWYRQDPGQGLRLIYYSQIVNDFQKGDIAEGYSVSREKKESFPLTVTSAQKNPTAFYLCASSLQLVRARNEQFFGPGTRLTVL.

The chain couples TRBV10-3 to TRBJ2-6, with 7 bases fitting TRBD1. Germline V gene sequence: CDR1 ENHRY, CDR2 SYGVKD. Trimming at V came to 0 bases and at J to 0 bases, leaving 8 bases not matched to a gene. The length of the CDR3 is 19 residues. The CDR3 protein is CAISESMRDRFSGANVLTF. CDR3 sequence (DNA): TGTGCCATCAGTGAGTCGATGAGGGACAGATTCTCTGGGGCCAACGTCCTGACTTTC.

The J gene is TRBJ2-1, the V gene TRBV19, with 14 bases fitting TRBD2. Trimming at V came to 5 bases and at J to 7 bases, leaving 4 bases not matched to a gene. The CDR3 runs to 15 residues. Germline-derived CDR1 and CDR2 are LNHDA and SQIVND (reference sequence). The CDR3 DNA reads TGTGCCAGTAGTCGAGGGACTAGCGGGAGTAATGAGCAGTTCTTC. It is translated as CASSRGTSGSNEQFF.

The genes are TRBV9 and TRBJ2-5; D gene ambiguous. Germline CDR1 SGDLS, CDR2 YYNGEE. The length of the CDR3 is 14 residues. Trimming cost V 2 bases and J 3 bases, with 11 bases left between them. The CDR3 DNA follows: TGTGCCAGCAGCGTGGGCCTGAGTGAAGAGACCCAGTACTTC. Its translation: CASSVGLSEETQYF.

The rearrangement uses TRBV7-3 and TRBJ2-1; 11 nucleotides agree with TRBD2. The germline gives CDR1 SGHTA, CDR2 FQGTGA. The CDR3 extends over 14 amino acids. The V gene end was trimmed by 5 bases and the J gene end by 5 bases; junction bases not matched to a gene: 2. The CDR3 DNA follows: TGTGCCAGCAGCCAGACTAGCGGGAACAATGAGCAGTTCTTC. Protein product: CASSQTSGNNEQFF.

The sample holds one count of this clone. V and J are TRBV6-2 or TRBV6-3 and TRBJ2-3; D is unclear. The germline V gene encodes CDR1 MNHEY and CDR2 SVGEGT. The CDR3 totals 12 residues. The V and J ends lost 2 bases and 9 bases respectively, with 9 bases between them. CDR3 loop: CASSYDFLTQYF. CDR3 DNA sequence: TGTGCCAGCAGTTACGACTTTCTGACGCAGTATTTT.

This clone was seen only once. The chain employs TRBV27 and TRBJ2-6; TRBD2 might be the D (5 bases). The CDR3 covers 15 residues. Per germline, CDR1 MNHEY and CDR2 SMNVEV (reference sequence). V shed 5 bases and J shed 2 bases, with 10 bases lying between them. The CDR3 region has the DNA TGTGCCAGCAGTACCTCCGGGGCTGGGGCCAACGTCCTGACTTTC. This codes for CASSTSGAGANVLTF.

The chain couples TRBV6-2 or TRBV6-3 to TRBJ1-4; 8 positions agree with TRBD1. The ends lost 4 bases at V and 8 bases at J; junction bases unmatched: 15. Germline-derived CDR1 and CDR2 are MNHEY and SVGEGT. The CDR3 length is 17 residues. The CDR3 sequence is CASSSAIAGGAQEKLFF. For the CDR3, the DNA is TGTGCCAGCAGTTCCGCGATTGCAGGGGGCGCACAGGAAAAACTGTTTTTT.

The gene calls are TRBV28 and TRBJ1-1; tentative D call: TRBD1 (6 bases). The CDR3 sequence is 13 residues long. V lost 6 bases, J lost 4 bases, and 12 bases lay in between. CDR1 and CDR2 (germline): MDHEN, SYDVKM. CDR3 residues: CASRIQGSTEAFF. CDR3 DNA sequence: TGTGCCAGCAGGATTCAGGGGAGCACTGAAGCTTTCTTT.

The chain has TRBV2 and TRBJ2-3; D might be TRBD2 (6 bases). Between the trimmed V and J ends, which lost 6 bases and 6 bases, there was a span of 10 bases. Per germline, CDR1 SNHLY and CDR2 FYNNEI. This CDR3 is built from 12 residues. The CDR3 DNA reads as TGTGCCAGCAGCGGGGGTCGCGATACGCAGTATTTT. Translation gives CASSGGRDTQYF. The whole variable domain, remainder taken from reference TRBV2 and TRBJ2-3, is EPEVTQTPSHQVTQMGQEVILRCVPISNHLYFYWYRQILGQKVEFLVSFYNNEISEKSEIFDDQFSVERPDGSNFTLKIRSTKLEDSAMYFCASSGGRDTQYFGPGTRLTVL.

V usage is TRBV10-1 and J usage is TRBJ2-2; perhaps TRBD1 as D (6 bases). CDR1 WNHNN and CDR2 SYGVQD come from the germline V gene (reference sequence). This CDR3 is built from 15 residues. Trimming took 6 bases from V and 0 from J, leaving 11 bases between them. The CDR3 spells CASRPGASNTGELFF. The CDR3 DNA follows: TGCGCCAGCAGACCAGGGGCTTCGAACACCGGGGAGCTGTTTTTT.

CDR3: CASSLYKQQTYGYTF. The CDR3, as DNA: TGCGCCAGCAGCTTGTATAAACAGCAGACCTATGGCTACACCTTC. This chain connects TRBV5-1 to TRBJ1-2, with unresolved D. Germline CDR1 SGHRS, CDR2 YFSETQ. V lost 1 base, J lost 4 bases, and 14 bases lay in between. There are 15 residues in the CDR3.

The genes are TRBV11-2 and TRBJ2-5; D may be TRBD1 (5 bases). This CDR3 contains 13 residues. Trimming removed 6 bases at V and 5 bases at J, with 13 bases between. Germline loops: CDR1 SGHAT, CDR2 FQNNGV. This CDR3 is CASRGWGHETQYF. CDR3 in DNA: TGTGCCAGCAGGGGGTGGGGCCATGAGACCCAGTACTTC.

V and J are TRBV4-3 and TRBJ2-5, with 8 bases fitting TRBD1. The length of the CDR3 is 13 residues. V trimming: 11 bases; J trimming: 6 bases; junction bases outside the gene matches: 11. The germline CDR1 and CDR2 sequences are LGHNA and YSLEER. CDR3 DNA: TGCGCCTCATCCCAGGGGGCTTTGCAGACCCAGTACTTC. Protein sequence: CASSQGALQTQYF.

The rearrangement uses TRBV3-1 (or the pseudogene TRBV3-2) and TRBJ2-1; 10 nucleotides align to TRBD2. Germline values: CDR1 LGHDT, CDR2 YNNKEL (reference sequence). This CDR3 contains 17 residues. J gave up 12 bases and V 6 bases, and 20 bases lay outside the gene matches. Written as DNA, the CDR3 is TGTGCCAGCAGACCCGGACCGGGACTAGCGAAATCAATGACGCAGTTCTTC. Translation gives CASRPGPGLAKSMTQFF.

The V gene is TRBV6-6, the J gene TRBJ2-7, with D possibly matching TRBD2 (5 bases). The CDR3 contains 14 residues. Germline lookup yields CDR1 MNHNY and CDR2 SVGAGI (reference sequence). The germline V and J ends were trimmed by 5 bases and 0 bases, with 11 bases remaining between them. The DNA for the CDR3 is TGTGCCAGCAGTGTTAGCGCCAGCTCCTACGAGCAGTACTTC. Amino acid sequence: CASSVSASSYEQYF.

This chain joins TRBV28 and TRBJ2-2, with D unclear. The CDR3 is made up of 15 amino acids. Germline V gene data show CDR1 as MDHEN and CDR2 as SYDVKM. The V gene lost 3 bases and the J gene lost 8 bases, with 16 bases spanning the gap. CDR3 DNA sequence: TGTGCCAGCAGTTTCGGCGGAGCCCCGAGAGGGGAGCTGTTTTTT. It codes for CASSFGGAPRGELFF.

This chain connects TRBV28 to TRBJ2-7, with a tentative D call TRBD2 (6 bases). Between the trimmed V and J ends, which lost 3 bases and 0 bases, there was a span of 18 bases. The germline V gene has CDR1 MDHEN and CDR2 SYDVKM. CDR3 length equals 17 residues. This chain's CDR3 is CASSLNPRDQNSYEQYF. The CDR3, as DNA: TGTGCCAGCAGTTTGAACCCGCGGGACCAAAACTCCTACGAGCAGTACTTC.